The 14 T cell receptor beta chains in this list originate from one sample, sequenced in a study of blood T cells in healthy people across ages. Together with a sample-barcoded 5' primer, a J-beta primer mix was included in a second PCR lasting about 7 to 12 cycles. MiXCR, run by TCRdb on the 5' RACE reads, gives a single entry per CDR3 protein. Seen here are some 710,000 distinct CDR3 sequences, more than 35% observed once, and the top ten hold roughly 20%. The sequencing sample was made of blood. The source is an elderly man in good health.

This chain joins TRBV20-1 and TRBJ2-7; the D is unclear. The CDR3 is 11 amino acids. V was cut by 3 bases and J by 5 bases, with 8 bases left in between. Germline CDR1 is DFQATT and CDR2 is SNEGSKA (reference sequence). CDR3 DNA: TGCAGTGCTAGCTGGGGAAACGAGCAGTACTTC. Translating gives CSASWGNEQYF.

Only a few counts were recorded for this clonotype. V usage is TRBV5-1 and J usage is TRBJ2-7; 9 nucleotides agree with TRBD1. The germline CDR1 and CDR2 sequences are SGHRS and YFSETQ. V lost 3 bases and J lost 0; bases outside the gene matches: 4. This CDR3 contains 15 residues. This CDR3 is CASSSIQGASYEQYF. The CDR3 bases are TGCGCCAGCAGCTCCATACAGGGGGCCTCCTACGAGCAGTACTTC.

The CDR3 region is CSFRLGNIQYF. CDR3 bases: TGCAGCTTCAGGCTCGGAAACATTCAGTACTTC. The genes are TRBV29-1 and TRBJ2-4; D uncertain. V shed 8 bases and J shed 6 bases, with 11 bases lying between them. Germline V gives CDR1 SQVTM, CDR2 ANQGSEA. This CDR3 is 11 amino acids long.

This clonotype was seen ten or more times. The chain recombines TRBV9 with TRBJ1-1; unclear D gene. The CDR3 consists of 14 residues. The V and J ends lost 3 bases and 10 bases respectively, with 19 bases between them. In germline, CDR1 is SGDLS, CDR2 YYNGEE. The CDR3 spells CASSGVVTTSGAFF. The CDR3, as DNA: TGTGCCAGCAGCGGAGTGGTAACCACCTCAGGAGCTTTCTTT. Variable domain in full (rest from reference TRBV9 and TRBJ1-1): DSGVTQTPKHLITATGQRVTLRCSPRSGDLSVYWYQQSLDQGLQFLIQYYNGEERAKGNILERFSAQQFPDLHSELNLSSLELGDSALYFCASSGVVTTSGAFFGQGTRLTVV.

The sample holds one count of this clonotype. The chain joins TRBV9 to TRBJ2-1; D not resolved. This CDR3 region has 15 residues. Germline V gene lookup returns CDR1 SGDLS and CDR2 YYNGEE. With 0 bases removed from V and 5 bases from J, the gap between germline ends came to 12 bases. The chain's CDR3 is CASSVGRSPHNEQFF. Written as DNA, the CDR3 is TGTGCCAGCAGCGTAGGCCGAAGCCCCCACAATGAGCAGTTCTTC.

The V gene is TRBV15, the J gene TRBJ2-5; TRBD1 or TRBD2 may be the D gene (5 bases each). V was pared by 5 bases and J by 1 base, with 20 bases between. The CDR3 is 17 residues long. Germline V lookup: CDR1 LNHNV, CDR2 YYDKDF (reference sequence). The CDR3: CATSYHMGRGSQETQYF. The CDR3 coding sequence is TGTGCCACCAGCTACCATATGGGACGGGGAAGCCAAGAGACCCAGTACTTC.

This clonotype was observed a few times. The chain has TRBV12-3 or TRBV12-4 and TRBJ1-5; D gene unclear. V lost 6 bases, J lost 3 bases, and 9 bases lay in between. The CDR3 is 13 amino acids. In DNA, the CDR3 is TGTGCCAGCAGGGAACAAGTCAATCAGCCCCAGCATTTT. Protein product: CASREQVNQPQHF.

This clonotype was observed many times. CDR3 in DNA: TGTGCCAGCAGTTTGACTAGCGGGAGCGGGGATACGCAGTATTTT. Its protein product is CASSLTSGSGDTQYF. This rearrangement joins TRBV12-3 or TRBV12-4 to TRBJ2-3; 12 bases are a match to TRBD2. CDR3 size: 15 residues. Trimming took 3 bases from V and 6 from J; bases not matched to a gene: 4.

This chain connects TRBV7-2 to TRBJ2-1, with 13 bases lining up with TRBD2. Unmatched junction bases numbered 12, after V lost 8 bases and J lost 8 bases. This CDR3 region has 16 residues. Germline V gene sequence: CDR1 SGHTA, CDR2 FQGNSA. The CDR3 here is CASGTSLAGGPHEQFF. The CDR3 DNA reads as TGTGCCAGCGGCACATCACTAGCGGGAGGGCCCCATGAGCAGTTCTTC.

This clonotype was seen once. At one boundary the junction diverges from the germline segment, which might be a read error. This chain uses TRBV27 with TRBJ2-5; 11 nucleotides agree with TRBD2. Germline assignment: CDR1 MNHEY and CDR2 SMNVEV (reference sequence). The CDR3 is 15 residues long. In DNA, the CDR3 is TGTGCCAGCGGTTTTGCGACTAGCGGGATGGGTGAGCAGTACTTC. This encodes CASGFATSGMGEQYF.

The chain has TRBV5-6 and TRBJ2-7; 12 nucleotides line up with TRBD2. V gave up 10 bases and J gave up 6 bases; unmatched junction bases: 8. In germline, CDR1 is SGHDT, CDR2 YYEEEE. This CDR3 comprises 13 residues. CDR3 sequence reads: CAGQTSGSSEQYF. The CDR3 region has the DNA TGTGCCGGCCAGACTAGCGGGAGTTCCGAGCAGTACTTC.

This clonotype has a count of ten or more. The chain carries TRBV3-1 and TRBJ2-1; 7 nucleotides match TRBD1. V lost 4 bases and J lost 2; bases outside the gene matches: 17. This CDR3 comprises 19 residues. Germline assignment: CDR1 LGHDT and CDR2 YNNKEL (reference sequence). CDR3 in DNA: TGTGCCAGCAGCCCCCGACAGTCGGACAGGCCCAAAACCTACAATGAGCAGTTCTTC. It specifies CASSPRQSDRPKTYNEQFF.

The gene calls are TRBV21-1 and TRBJ1-2; TRBD1 is the table's D call and was not checked against the DNA. TRBV21-1 is flagged as a pseudogene. This CDR3 is 16 amino acids long. The CDR3 sequence: CASSLQLGQLTYGYTF. DNA of the CDR3: TGTGCCAGCAGCTTGCAATTGGGACAGCTCACCTATGGCTACACCTTC.

The table lists this clonotype with a few counts. The V gene is TRBV3-1, the J gene TRBJ1-5; a weak D match, TRBD1 (6 bases). Germline V lookup: CDR1 LGHDT, CDR2 YNNKEL (reference sequence). This CDR3 has 15 residues. The V end was cut by 5 bases, the J end by 7 bases, with 18 bases between. DNA for the CDR3: TGTGCCAGCAGCGGGGGGGCAGGGTTTGAGCAGCCCCAGCATTTT. This gives the protein CASSGGAGFEQPQHF.